This TCR beta chain originates from a study of blood T cell repertoires in COVID-19 (TCRdb year 2020). Broadly, across the study: The collaborator samples originated in the United States, Italy and Spain and spanned the acute and convalescent phases of COVID-19. The material from the prospective study consisted of cDNA or gDNA derived from T cells, B-cell-depleted T cells, or PBMCs. Subjects who had been exposed to COVID-19, were actively infected with it, or had recovered from it provided the deeply sampled blood TCRbeta repertoires that made up the dataset. The repertoires were released in a freely available public database meant as a resource for research on the immune response to SARS-CoV-2. Samples came from the ongoing ImmuneRACE study (first 160 participants) plus 1,254 subjects from 6 global collaborators. The sample metadata nearly always contained a de-identified subject ID, COVID-19 status, age in years and sex. Where available, HLA class I and class II types were obtained from metadata supplied by the sample provider rather than from assay-based typing.

On the study overall, not on this receptor specifically: How much clinical and demographic metadata was included differed by source and by participant, and the metadata was provided uncurated.

A second Seattle source provided samples from volunteer blood donors who had recovered from COVID-19. Each collaborating institution followed its own protocols to collect whole blood in K2EDTA tubes. Collaborator samples were shipped for TCRbeta analysis as frozen whole blood, isolated PBMCs, or DNA extracted from either sample type. As regards this clone: What this receptor recognizes is not known. No base-level quality is on record; no much larger clone is a single base apart.

The immunoSEQ Assay, a bias-controlled multiplex PCR, was used to amplify TCRbeta CDR3 regions from genomic DNA. The authors processed their data as follows. Nucleated cell counts per sample were estimated from amplification of reference gene primers within the assay. To quantify the absolute abundance of each unique TCRbeta CDR3 rearrangement, sequence reads were collapsed and filtered. For each sample, productive Simpson clonality was calculated by taking the square root of Simpson's diversity index across productive rearrangements. The table was pulled from immuneACCESS by TCRdb, which kept in-frame rearrangements only. Such tables lose some clones; where checked, under half of the loss comes from unresolved V genes, and the rest has no known cause. The V and J calls and clone size come from that table; D and trimming were worked out from the DNA. The sample table lists approximately 220,000 clones, about 88% of them with a count of one. The ten largest account for around 3% of the sample.

Sequencing input: peripheral blood. This TCR derives from a man aged 50 to 59 who had recovered from COVID-19.

The encoded CDR3 is CSVGTGSSGELFF. The nucleotides read TGCAGCGTTGGGACAGGGTCAAGCGGGGAGCTGTTTTTT. Here the chain combines TRBV29-1 and TRBJ2-2, with 8 bases aligning to TRBD1. CDR1 and CDR2 were assigned from the germline V gene as SQVTM and ANQGSEA. At the junction V is shortened by 4 bases and J by 7 bases; bases outside the gene matches: 5. Measured from the cysteine to the phenylalanine, the CDR3 is 13 residues long. Only CDR3 DNA is held: 39 bases, read in frame from base 1.